This is a list of T cell receptor beta chains from one sample in a study of blood T cell repertoires in COVID-19. Assay: immunoSEQ multiplex PCR; the TCRdb copy retains only in-frame clones and omits some. The table has some 400,000 clones, around 87% seen once; the top ten hold about 2%. The specimen was peripheral blood. All receptors derive from a woman aged 55-75 years with COVID-19, enrolled during active disease. Both conserved end residues are part of each CDR3. Fields, in order: D gene, J gene, CDR3 length, V gene, clone size, CDR3 DNA, CDR3 protein. The D gene is left open where the match is weak. Clone size appears in some rows only: once, few, many, or a class for an expanded clone.

d_call: .; j_call: TRBJ2-3; cdr3_length: 14; v_call: TRBV9; clone_size: .; cdr3_nt: TGTGCCAGCAGCGTAACCCAGGGGTCAGATACGCAGTATTTT; cdr3_aa: CASSVTQGSDTQYF
d_call: .; j_call: TRBJ1-5; cdr3_length: 15; v_call: TRBV19; clone_size: once; cdr3_nt: TGTGCCAGTAGTAATGGCAGGGTATCCGATCAGCCCCAGCATTTT; cdr3_aa: CASSNGRVSDQPQHF
d_call: TRBD2; j_call: TRBJ2-3; cdr3_length: 13; v_call: TRBV5-1; clone_size: .; cdr3_nt: TGCGCCAGCTCTAGCGGGGGGACAGATACGCAGTATTTT; cdr3_aa: CASSSGGTDTQYF
d_call: TRBD1; j_call: TRBJ1-1; cdr3_length: 18; v_call: TRBV4-2; clone_size: .; cdr3_nt: TGTGCCAGCAGCCCAGTCTTAGCAGGGGGCAACATGAACACTGAAGCTTTCTTT; cdr3_aa: CASSPVLAGGNMNTEAFF
d_call: .; j_call: TRBJ1-5; cdr3_length: 10; v_call: TRBV5-8; clone_size: .; cdr3_nt: TGTGCCAGCAGCACCCACGGAGAGCATTTT; cdr3_aa: CASSTHGEHF
d_call: .; j_call: TRBJ2-6; cdr3_length: 17; v_call: TRBV5-1; clone_size: .; cdr3_nt: TGCGCCAGCAGCTTGGACCCTACAGGGACTGGGGCCAACGTCCTGACTTTC; cdr3_aa: CASSLDPTGTGANVLTF
d_call: TRBD1; j_call: TRBJ2-5; cdr3_length: 14; v_call: TRBV7-2; clone_size: .; cdr3_nt: TGTGCCAGCAGCTGGACAGGGGGCTTGGAGACCCAGTACTTC; cdr3_aa: CASSWTGGLETQYF
d_call: .; j_call: TRBJ2-6; cdr3_length: 17; v_call: TRBV5-6; clone_size: .; cdr3_nt: TGTGCCAGCAGTTTGCCACAGGGATCCCCTGGGGCCAACGTCCTGACTTTC; cdr3_aa: CASSLPQGSPGANVLTF
d_call: .; j_call: TRBJ2-4; cdr3_length: 16; v_call: TRBV19; clone_size: .; cdr3_nt: TGTGCCAGCCAAACCCTGGGAGCCGTAGGCAAAAACATTCAGTACTTC; cdr3_aa: CASQTLGAVGKNIQYF
d_call: TRBD1; j_call: TRBJ1-5; cdr3_length: 16; v_call: TRBV7-8; clone_size: .; cdr3_nt: TGTGCCAGCAGCCTCCGGGACAGGGGGTTCAATCAGCCCCAGCATTTT; cdr3_aa: CASSLRDRGFNQPQHF
d_call: .; j_call: TRBJ2-2; cdr3_length: 12; v_call: TRBV5-1; clone_size: .; cdr3_nt: TGCGCCAGCAGTCGCGGATCCGGGGAGCTGTTTTTT; cdr3_aa: CASSRGSGELFF
d_call: TRBD2; j_call: TRBJ2-2; cdr3_length: 16; v_call: TRBV9; clone_size: .; cdr3_nt: TGTGCCAGCAGCAGACTAGCGGGGGGGAACACCGGGGAGCTGTTTTTT; cdr3_aa: CASSRLAGGNTGELFF
d_call: TRBD2; j_call: TRBJ2-1; cdr3_length: 13; v_call: TRBV6-6; clone_size: once; cdr3_nt: TGTGCCAGCAGCAGCGGGGATATCAATGAGCAGTTCTTC; cdr3_aa: CASSSGDINEQFF
d_call: TRBD1; j_call: TRBJ2-7; cdr3_length: 14; v_call: TRBV4-1; clone_size: .; cdr3_nt: TGCGCCAGCAGCCCGGGACAGGGTTCCTACGAGCAGTACTTC; cdr3_aa: CASSPGQGSYEQYF
d_call: .; j_call: TRBJ1-1; cdr3_length: 16; v_call: TRBV30; clone_size: .; cdr3_nt: TGTGCCTGGAGTTCACCCACAGCGGGTTTGAACACTGAAGCTTTCTTT; cdr3_aa: CAWSSPTAGLNTEAFF
d_call: .; j_call: TRBJ1-2; cdr3_length: 14; v_call: TRBV18; clone_size: .; cdr3_nt: TGTGCCAGCTCAAGTACAGGGATAGACTATGGCTACACCTTC; cdr3_aa: CASSSTGIDYGYTF
d_call: .; j_call: TRBJ2-2; cdr3_length: 14; v_call: TRBV9; clone_size: many; cdr3_nt: TGTGCCAGCAGCGTGCAGGTCGGCACCGGGGAGCTGTTTTTT; cdr3_aa: CASSVQVGTGELFF
d_call: .; j_call: TRBJ2-7; cdr3_length: 15; v_call: TRBV7-7; clone_size: .; cdr3_nt: TGTGCCAGCAGGCAGGGGTCGCAGGGAAGTATCGAGCAGTACTTC; cdr3_aa: CASRQGSQGSIEQYF
d_call: TRBD1; j_call: TRBJ1-5; cdr3_length: 13; v_call: TRBV6-2/TRBV6-3; clone_size: .; cdr3_nt: TGTGCCAGCAGTACTGACAGGGGACAGCCCCAGCATTTT; cdr3_aa: CASSTDRGQPQHF
d_call: TRBD1; j_call: TRBJ2-7; cdr3_length: 14; v_call: TRBV5-1; clone_size: .; cdr3_nt: TGCGCCAGCAGCCCGTACAGGGGAAACTACGAGCAGTACTTC; cdr3_aa: CASSPYRGNYEQYF
d_call: .; j_call: TRBJ1-5; cdr3_length: 15; v_call: TRBV3-1/TRBV3-2; clone_size: .; cdr3_nt: TGTGCCAGCAGCCAAACGCCAGGGTTGGTTCAGCCCCAGCATTTT; cdr3_aa: CASSQTPGLVQPQHF
d_call: TRBD1; j_call: TRBJ1-1; cdr3_length: 15; v_call: TRBV5-1; clone_size: .; cdr3_nt: TGCGCCAGCAGCTTGGGGCTGACAGGGGCCGCGTGGGCTTTCTTT; cdr3_aa: CASSLGLTGAAWAFF
d_call: TRBD2; j_call: TRBJ2-2; cdr3_length: 16; v_call: TRBV9; clone_size: .; cdr3_nt: TGTGCCAGCAGCGTAGGCGGGGGGGCTCGAACCGGGGAGCTGTTTTTT; cdr3_aa: CASSVGGGARTGELFF
d_call: TRBD2; j_call: TRBJ2-1; cdr3_length: 16; v_call: TRBV20-1; clone_size: .; cdr3_nt: TGCAGTGCTAGTGGACTAGCCATAAACTCCTACAATGAGCAGTTCTTC; cdr3_aa: CSASGLAINSYNEQFF
d_call: TRBD1; j_call: TRBJ2-4; cdr3_length: 14; v_call: TRBV9; clone_size: .; cdr3_nt: TGTGCCAGCAGCAGCCGGGACAGGGGGAACATTCAGTACTTC; cdr3_aa: CASSSRDRGNIQYF
d_call: TRBD2; j_call: TRBJ2-1; cdr3_length: 14; v_call: TRBV28; clone_size: few; cdr3_nt: TGTGCCAGCTTCGACTGGACTAGCGGCAATGAGCAGTTCTTC; cdr3_aa: CASFDWTSGNEQFF
d_call: TRBD1; j_call: TRBJ1-3; cdr3_length: 17; v_call: TRBV11-2; clone_size: .; cdr3_nt: TGTGCCAGCAGCTTAGGGGGAACAGGGGACTCTGGAAACACCATATATTTT; cdr3_aa: CASSLGGTGDSGNTIYF
d_call: TRBD1; j_call: TRBJ2-7; cdr3_length: 15; v_call: TRBV2; clone_size: .; cdr3_nt: TGTGCCAGCAGTCTATCCGGGACAGGGAGTTCCCAGCAGTACTTC; cdr3_aa: CASSLSGTGSSQQYF
d_call: .; j_call: TRBJ1-1; cdr3_length: 15; v_call: TRBV7-9; clone_size: once; cdr3_nt: TGTGCCAGCAGCCCTACTCCGGGAATGAACACTGAAGCTTTCTTT; cdr3_aa: CASSPTPGMNTEAFF
d_call: TRBD1; j_call: TRBJ2-1; cdr3_length: 16; v_call: TRBV6-5; clone_size: .; cdr3_nt: TGTGCCAGCAGTTCCGGGACAGGCAGTACCTACAATGAGCAGTTCTTC; cdr3_aa: CASSSGTGSTYNEQFF
d_call: .; j_call: TRBJ2-7; cdr3_length: 15; v_call: TRBV15; clone_size: once; cdr3_nt: TGTGCCACCAGCAGAGATCGGCAGGGATTCCACGAGCAGTACTTC; cdr3_aa: CATSRDRQGFHEQYF
d_call: TRBD1; j_call: TRBJ1-5; cdr3_length: 14; v_call: TRBV2; clone_size: .; cdr3_nt: TGTGCCAGCGGAGCCACAGGGGGCATTCAGCCCCAGCATTTT; cdr3_aa: CASGATGGIQPQHF
d_call: TRBD1; j_call: TRBJ1-2; cdr3_length: 15; v_call: TRBV5-6; clone_size: .; cdr3_nt: TGTGCCAGCAGCTTGGGACAGGGGATAAACTATGGCTACACCTTC; cdr3_aa: CASSLGQGINYGYTF
d_call: TRBD2; j_call: TRBJ2-5; cdr3_length: 16; v_call: TRBV5-1; clone_size: .; cdr3_nt: TGCGCCAGCAGCTTGGCCCAAGCGGGGGGTCAAGAGACCCAGTACTTC; cdr3_aa: CASSLAQAGGQETQYF
d_call: .; j_call: TRBJ2-7; cdr3_length: 13; v_call: TRBV29-1; clone_size: .; cdr3_nt: TGCAGCGCTGGGAGGTTGCAGGGTGGCGAGCAGTACTTC; cdr3_aa: CSAGRLQGGEQYF
d_call: .; j_call: TRBJ1-2; cdr3_length: 12; v_call: TRBV4-2; clone_size: .; cdr3_nt: TGTGCCAGCAGTTCGGGGGGTTATGGCTACACCTTC; cdr3_aa: CASSSGGYGYTF
d_call: TRBD1; j_call: TRBJ2-2; cdr3_length: 15; v_call: TRBV5-6; clone_size: .; cdr3_nt: TGTGCCAGCAGCTTAGGGGGCTGGAACACCGGGGAGCTGTTTTTT; cdr3_aa: CASSLGGWNTGELFF
d_call: .; j_call: TRBJ2-3; cdr3_length: 15; v_call: TRBV5-1; clone_size: few; cdr3_nt: TGCGCCAGCAGCTTGGAGGCGGTAGTCACAGATACGCAGTATTTT; cdr3_aa: CASSLEAVVTDTQYF